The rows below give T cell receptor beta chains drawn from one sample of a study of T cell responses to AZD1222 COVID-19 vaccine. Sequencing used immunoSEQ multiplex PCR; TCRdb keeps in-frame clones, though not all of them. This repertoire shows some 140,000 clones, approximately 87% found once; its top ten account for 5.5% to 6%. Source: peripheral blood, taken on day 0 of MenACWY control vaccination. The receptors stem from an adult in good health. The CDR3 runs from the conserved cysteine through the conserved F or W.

CDR3 protein: CASSLSSLAGYTGELFF
V gene: TRBV4-3
J gene: TRBJ2-2

CDR3 protein: CASSVVGRREPQHF
V gene: TRBV9
J gene: TRBJ1-5

CDR3 protein: CASSYGLQVDSYNEQFF
V gene: TRBV5-1
J gene: TRBJ2-1

CDR3 protein: CASQSDSGNTIYF
V gene: TRBV6-5
J gene: TRBJ1-3

CDR3 protein: CASSPRAVNTEAFF
V gene: TRBV9
J gene: TRBJ1-1

CDR3 protein: CASSSWDRGRSDTQYF
V gene: TRBV6-2/TRBV6-3
J gene: TRBJ2-3

CDR3 protein: CASSINRGRSPLHF
V gene: TRBV19
J gene: TRBJ1-6

CDR3 protein: CASSLGDSPYGYTF
V gene: TRBV7-2
J gene: TRBJ1-2

CDR3 protein: CASSAERAARREQYF
V gene: TRBV3-1/TRBV3-2
J gene: TRBJ2-7

CDR3 protein: CASSLIVGNTEAFF
V gene: TRBV11-2
J gene: TRBJ1-1

CDR3 protein: CASRRSGQGLPPLHF
V gene: TRBV7-2
J gene: TRBJ1-6

CDR3 protein: CASSASRSGRGPDTQYF
V gene: TRBV5-4
J gene: TRBJ2-3

CDR3 protein: CASSAGTGGLRNTIYF
V gene: TRBV9
J gene: TRBJ1-3

CDR3 protein: CASSMGGRGITEAFF
V gene: TRBV19
J gene: TRBJ1-1

CDR3 protein: CASSDSDRGRQEKLFF
V gene: TRBV5-4
J gene: TRBJ1-4

CDR3 protein: CASSSDSSLDEQYF
V gene: TRBV5-8
J gene: TRBJ2-7

CDR3 protein: CASSFTAQNTEAFF
V gene: TRBV19
J gene: TRBJ1-1

CDR3 protein: CVGTSGGETQYF
V gene: TRBV29-1
J gene: TRBJ2-5

CDR3 protein: CASTPGTGGRQPQHF
V gene: TRBV6-5
J gene: TRBJ1-5

CDR3 protein: CASIRGMGAPNEKLFF
V gene: TRBV7-9
J gene: TRBJ1-4

CDR3 protein: CASSLTSGQPQHF
V gene: TRBV12-3/TRBV12-4
J gene: TRBJ1-5

CDR3 protein: CASSPITGAPYEQYF
V gene: TRBV4-3
J gene: TRBJ2-7

CDR3 protein: CASSLPPGGAGIYEQYF
V gene: TRBV6-2/TRBV6-3
J gene: TRBJ2-7

CDR3 protein: CATSDPRTSRPETQYF
V gene: TRBV24-1
J gene: TRBJ2-5

CDR3 protein: CASSPGHLSTDTQYF
V gene: TRBV18
J gene: TRBJ2-3

CDR3 protein: CASSKNAERPQHF
V gene: TRBV21-1
J gene: TRBJ1-5

CDR3 protein: CASSQDRGLGKETQYF
V gene: TRBV14
J gene: TRBJ2-5

CDR3 protein: CASSLDWGTKNIQYF
V gene: TRBV5-4
J gene: TRBJ2-4

CDR3 protein: CASPIPENTEAFF
V gene: TRBV19
J gene: TRBJ1-1

CDR3 protein: CASSRRTGGSTEAFF
V gene: TRBV21-1
J gene: TRBJ1-1

CDR3 protein: CASSSMLQGWSEAFF
V gene: TRBV19
J gene: TRBJ1-1

CDR3 protein: CASSPLFATNEKLFF
V gene: TRBV7-9
J gene: TRBJ1-4

CDR3 protein: CASSLSLRIDSPLHF
V gene: TRBV11-2
J gene: TRBJ1-6

CDR3 protein: CSPSRADTQYF
V gene: TRBV20-1
J gene: TRBJ2-3

CDR3 protein: CASSYSGSEKLFF
V gene: TRBV6-5
J gene: TRBJ1-4

CDR3 protein: CALGAYSNQPQHF
V gene: TRBV6-5
J gene: TRBJ1-5

CDR3 protein: CASSLSLNTEAFF
V gene: TRBV5-1
J gene: TRBJ1-1

CDR3 protein: CASSSSRGVNEKLFF
V gene: TRBV5-4
J gene: TRBJ1-4

CDR3 protein: CASGFRQVDTEAFF
V gene: TRBV12-5
J gene: TRBJ1-1

CDR3 protein: CASSQAGTGILNTIYF
V gene: TRBV4-3
J gene: TRBJ1-3

CDR3 protein: CASSPGSSYEQYF
V gene: TRBV18
J gene: TRBJ2-7

CDR3 protein: CASSGGLSYNSPLHF
V gene: TRBV7-8
J gene: TRBJ1-6

CDR3 protein: CASSWYRVGNTEAFF
V gene: TRBV7-9
J gene: TRBJ1-1

CDR3 protein: CASSLTSLGQSSGELFF
V gene: TRBV27
J gene: TRBJ2-2

CDR3 protein: CASRRQGSGGANVLTF
V gene: TRBV2
J gene: TRBJ2-6

CDR3 protein: CASSPKEEIRNSGANVLTF
V gene: TRBV6-6
J gene: TRBJ2-6

CDR3 protein: CASSVNPGRATEAFF
V gene: TRBV9
J gene: TRBJ1-1

CDR3 protein: CVGASSWGYTF
V gene: TRBV28
J gene: TRBJ1-2

CDR3 protein: CASSFWGASNQPQHF
V gene: TRBV5-6
J gene: TRBJ1-5

CDR3 protein: CASSPREVGAVSGANVLTF
V gene: TRBV11-3
J gene: TRBJ2-6

CDR3 protein: CSVVVTGNTIYF
V gene: TRBV29-1
J gene: TRBJ1-3

CDR3 protein: CASSTSRIGSGGGEETQYF
V gene: TRBV18
J gene: TRBJ2-5

CDR3 protein: CASRLGQGIAAGELFF
V gene: TRBV5-1
J gene: TRBJ2-2

CDR3 protein: CASSFGTYEQYF
V gene: TRBV12-3/TRBV12-4
J gene: TRBJ2-7

CDR3 protein: CASSMGGVDQPQHF
V gene: TRBV19
J gene: TRBJ1-5

CDR3 protein: CASRRTRNSNQPQHF
V gene: TRBV2
J gene: TRBJ1-5

CDR3 protein: CASRPGQGLGYTF
V gene: TRBV6-4
J gene: TRBJ1-2